Below, one TCR beta chain is given with its context. This sample was taken from a study of cytomegalovirus exposure and HLA in healthy donors. 13 Jbeta primers and 60 Vbeta primers were used for the PCR. The protocol was immunoSEQ multiplex PCR, while the TCRdb copy is restricted to in-frame clones and leaves out a portion. The sample yields some 200,000 clones, 84% seen once. This CDR3 contains 14 residues. The V and J ends lost 5 bases and 7 bases, in that order; junction bases with no gene match: 5. Germline CDR1 GTSNPN, CDR2 SVGIG (reference sequence). The rearrangement uses TRBV30 and TRBJ2-3; TRBD2 matches 14 bases. This receptor was obtained from a woman aged 45-65 years in good health and CMV-seropositive. The material sequenced was PBMCs. In DNA, the CDR3 is TGTGCCTGGGCGGGACTAGCGGGGGACTATACGCAGTATTTT. Its protein is CAWAGLAGDYTQYF.